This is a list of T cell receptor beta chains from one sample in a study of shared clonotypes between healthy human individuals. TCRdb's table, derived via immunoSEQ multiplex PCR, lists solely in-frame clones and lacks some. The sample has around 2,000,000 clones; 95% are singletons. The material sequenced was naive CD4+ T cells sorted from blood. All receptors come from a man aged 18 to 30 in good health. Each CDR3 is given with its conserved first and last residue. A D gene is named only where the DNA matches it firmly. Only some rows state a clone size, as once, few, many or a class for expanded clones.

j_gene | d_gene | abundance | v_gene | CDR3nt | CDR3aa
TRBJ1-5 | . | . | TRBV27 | TGTGCCAGCCTCCCCCTCGGGGGGAGCGGCAATCAGCCCCAGCATTTT | CASLPLGGSGNQPQHF
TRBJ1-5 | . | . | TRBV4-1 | TGCACCAGCAGCCAAGAGGGAGGACTTCTCAATCAGCCCCAGCATTTT | CTSSQEGGLLNQPQHF
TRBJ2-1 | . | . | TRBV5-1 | TGCGCCAGCAGCCTCATGGGGGCTAGTAGCGATGAGCAGTTCTTC | CASSLMGASSDEQFF
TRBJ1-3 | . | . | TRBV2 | TGTGCCAGCAGTTCCCAGTTACAGTCTGGAAACACCATATATTTT | CASSSQLQSGNTIYF
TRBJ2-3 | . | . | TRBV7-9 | TGTGCCAGCAGCTTTAGTGGCGCAGATACGCAGTATTTT | CASSFSGADTQYF
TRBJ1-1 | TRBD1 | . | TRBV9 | TGTGCCAGCAGCGCAGGGGGCCAAAGATTGAACACTGAAGCTTTCTTT | CASSAGGQRLNTEAFF
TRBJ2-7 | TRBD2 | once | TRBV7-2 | TGTGCCAGCAGCCCAAGACTAGCGGGGCCGATCTCCTACGAGCAGTACTTC | CASSPRLAGPISYEQYF
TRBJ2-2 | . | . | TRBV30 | TGTGCCTGGAGTTCAGGGGTCGCCGGGGAGCTGTTTTTT | CAWSSGVAGELFF
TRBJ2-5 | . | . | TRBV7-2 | TGTGCCAGCAGCTTAGGGGGGGGACAGCAAGGGACCCAGTACTTC | CASSLGGGQQGTQYF
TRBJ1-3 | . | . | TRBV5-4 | TGTGCCAGCGAGCAGGGGACCTCTGGAAACACCATATATTTT | CASEQGTSGNTIYF
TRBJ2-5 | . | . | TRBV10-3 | TGTGCCATCAGGTCCAAGTTAGTGGAGACCCAGTACTTC | CAIRSKLVETQYF
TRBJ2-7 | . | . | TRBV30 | TGTGCCTGGAGTTCCCTGTTTTCCTCCTACGAGCAGTACTTC | CAWSSLFSSYEQYF
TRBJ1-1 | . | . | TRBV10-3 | TGTGCCATCAGTGGGGCAACAGAGCTGAACACTGAAGCTTTCTTT | CAISGATELNTEAFF
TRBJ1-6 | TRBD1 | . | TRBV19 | TGTGCCAGTAGTTCGGCCGGGACAGGGGCCTCTAATTCACCCCTCCACTTT | CASSSAGTGASNSPLHF
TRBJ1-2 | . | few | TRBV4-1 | TGCGCCAGCAGCCAACAGGGACAAGGCGGCTACACCTTC | CASSQQGQGGYTF
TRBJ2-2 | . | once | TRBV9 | TGTGCCAGCAGCGCCCGGACAAATACCGGGGAGCTGTTTTTT | CASSARTNTGELFF
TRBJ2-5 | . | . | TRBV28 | TGTGCCAGCAGTTCTTGGGTGCAAGAGACCCAGTACTTC | CASSSWVQETQYF
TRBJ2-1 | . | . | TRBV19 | TGTGCCAGTAGCCACCGCCGGCTGGATGGGAAGCAGTTCTTC | CASSHRRLDGKQFF
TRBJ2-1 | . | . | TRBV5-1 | TGCGCCAGCAGCTTGCGGGAAGGTAGAAATGAGCAGTTCTTC | CASSLREGRNEQFF
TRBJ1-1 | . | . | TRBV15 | TGTGCCACCAGCAGAGATCCACGGGTCGGGAACACTGAAGCTTTCTTT | CATSRDPRVGNTEAFF
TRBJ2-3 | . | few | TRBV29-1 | TGCAGCGTTGAAGATATCCACGGTATACGCACAGATACGCAGTATTTT | CSVEDIHGIRTDTQYF
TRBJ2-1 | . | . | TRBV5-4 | TGTGCCAGCAGCTTGGGTGGAAGCTCCTACAATGAGCAGTTCTTC | CASSLGGSSYNEQFF
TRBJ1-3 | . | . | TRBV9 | TGTGCCAGCAGCGTAGGACCCGACCGGGATTTATCTGGAAACACCATATATTTT | CASSVGPDRDLSGNTIYF
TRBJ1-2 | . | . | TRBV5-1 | TGCGCCAGCAGCCCCGGACAGAATCTGGGTGGCTACACCTTC | CASSPGQNLGGYTF
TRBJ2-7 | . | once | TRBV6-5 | TGTGCCAGCAGTTATGGACGGGCCTACGAGCAGTACTTC | CASSYGRAYEQYF
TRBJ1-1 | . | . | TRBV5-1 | TGCGCCAGCAGCTTGTATTTGGGCAGCAACACTGAAGCTTTCTTT | CASSLYLGSNTEAFF
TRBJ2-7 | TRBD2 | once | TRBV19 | TGTGCCAGTAGTCGCCAGATAGCGGGAGTGTCCTCGGGGGAGCAGTACTTC | CASSRQIAGVSSGEQYF
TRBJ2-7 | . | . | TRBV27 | TGTGCCAGCAGTTTTGGGGGGACCCGATCCTACGAGCAGTACTTC | CASSFGGTRSYEQYF
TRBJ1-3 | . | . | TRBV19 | TGTGCCAGTAGTATCGCGGGAAACACCATATATTTT | CASSIAGNTIYF
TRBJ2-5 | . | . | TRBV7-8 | TGTGCCAGCAGCTTACGCTTAAGTATAGAGACCCAGTACTTC | CASSLRLSIETQYF
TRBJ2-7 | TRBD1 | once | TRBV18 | TGTGCCAGCTCACCAGGACAGGGGGGCACCTACGAGCAGTACTTC | CASSPGQGGTYEQYF
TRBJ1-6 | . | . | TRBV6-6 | TGTGCCAGCAGTTTGGGACCCGATTATTATAATTCACCCCTCCACTTT | CASSLGPDYYNSPLHF
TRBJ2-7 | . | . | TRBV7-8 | TGTGCCAGCAGCTCGACACGCTACGAGCAGTACTTC | CASSSTRYEQYF
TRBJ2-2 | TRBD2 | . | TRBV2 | TGTGCCAGCGGGGGACTAGCGGGAGCCGGGGAGCTGTTTTTT | CASGGLAGAGELFF